The 5 T cell receptor beta chains presented below share a single source sample, sequenced in a study of Ad26.COV2.S vaccination and SARS-CoV-2 variants. The treatment here: some 20 received Ad26.COV2.S at low or high dose, single or two shots; five or six received placebo; per-sample allocation not given. Vaccine and placebo recipients were sampled on day 63 after the first injection. Clones were sequenced by immunoSEQ multiplex PCR, and TCRdb holds only the in-frame ones, with some missing. The data show roughly 380,000 clones, with 80% to 90% seen just once and less than 4% held by the top ten. The starting material was peripheral blood, obtained in a trial of Ad26.COV2.S vaccine versus placebo. The receptors were gathered from a person aged 18-65 years who received the Ad26.COV2.S COVID-19 vaccine or a placebo.

This clone occurred once. The chain employs TRBV11-2 and TRBJ1-2, with D possibly matching TRBD1 (6 bases). The CDR3 runs to 14 residues. V was cut by 4 bases and J by 1 base, with 10 bases left in between. Germline-derived CDR1 and CDR2 are SGHAT and FQNNGV. The CDR3 loop is CASSSYRVNYGYTF. CDR3 in DNA: TGTGCCAGCAGCTCATACAGGGTTAACTATGGCTACACCTTC.

The chain combines TRBV19 with TRBJ2-3; no clear D. Germline CDR1 reads LNHDA; CDR2 reads SQIVND (reference sequence). The CDR3 has 15 residues. Trimming cost V 3 bases and J 0 bases, with 10 bases left between them. The CDR3 sequence is CASSMGGSSTDTQYF. In DNA form, the CDR3 reads TGTGCCAGTAGTATGGGCGGAAGCAGCACAGATACGCAGTATTTT. The variable domain in full, with the rest retrieved from reference TRBV19 and TRBJ2-3, is DGGITQSPKYLFRKEGQNVTLSCEQNLNHDAMYWYRQDPGQGLRLIYYSQIVNDFQKGDIAEGYSVSREKKESFPLTVTSAQKNPTAFYLCASSMGGSSTDTQYFGPGTRLTVL.

This clone came up once. This sequence joins TRBV3-1 (or the pseudogene TRBV3-2) and TRBJ2-3, with 9 bases that match TRBD1. The V gene's germline CDR1 is LGHDT and CDR2 YNNKEL (reference sequence). CDR3 length: 14 amino acids. The V gene end was trimmed by 4 bases and the J gene end by 3 bases; junction bases not matched to a gene: 2. The CDR3 spells CASSLGTGTDTQYF. CDR3 sequence (DNA): TGTGCCAGCAGCCTTGGGACAGGGACAGATACGCAGTATTTT.

This clone was seen only a few times. This rearrangement joins TRBV5-6 to TRBJ2-7, with a tentative D call TRBD1 (6 bases). The V end was cut by 3 bases, the J end by 1 base, with 8 bases between. This CDR3 comprises 13 residues. Looked up from germline, CDR1 is SGHDT and CDR2 is YYEEEE. CDR3 coding DNA: TGTGCCAGCAGCTATACAGGGTCCTACGAGCAGTACTTC. It translates to CASSYTGSYEQYF.

This clone is a singleton in its sample. The V call is TRBV30, the J call TRBJ2-3; TRBD2 matches 10 bases. The CDR3 contains 16 residues. The germline CDR1 and CDR2 sequences are GTSNPN and SVGIG (reference sequence). Germline trimming cut 0 bases from V and 3 bases from J; bases unmatched to any gene: 6. CDR3 protein: CAWSVRASGRTDTQYF. The CDR3 DNA reads TGTGCCTGGAGTGTACGGGCTAGCGGGAGAACAGATACGCAGTATTTT.